This T cell receptor (beta chain) emerged from a study of blood T cell repertoires in COVID-19 (dated by TCRdb to 2018 to 2021). Turning to the overall study: The collaborator samples originated in the United States, Italy and Spain and spanned the acute and convalescent phases of COVID-19. The material from the prospective study consisted of cDNA or gDNA derived from T cells, B-cell-depleted T cells, or PBMCs. Subjects who had been exposed to COVID-19, were actively infected with it, or had recovered from it provided the deeply sampled blood TCRbeta repertoires that made up the dataset. The repertoires were released in a freely available public database meant as a resource for research on the immune response to SARS-CoV-2. Samples came from the ongoing ImmuneRACE study (first 160 participants) plus 1,254 subjects from 6 global collaborators. Sample metadata almost always included a de-identified subject ID, COVID-19 status, age in years and sex. Where available, HLA class I and class II types were taken from metadata supplied by the sample provider and were not determined by assay-based typing. The study at large found these results: Clinical and demographic metadata were provided uncurated, with the amount varying by source and participant.

The CDR3 holds 14 amino acids from the cysteine to the phenylalanine. The entry retains the CDR3 DNA only, 42 bases that are in frame from base 1. V loses 9 bases of germline sequence and J loses 3 bases, and the interval between the two ends is 17 bases. CDR1 and CDR2 are drawn from the germline V gene (reference sequence): LNHDA, SQIVND. In the case of this clone: No antigen is known for it. The input lacks base qualities; no much larger clone sits a single base away.

TCRbeta CDR3 regions were amplified from genomic DNA using the immunoSEQ Assay, a bias-controlled multiplex PCR. The paper's data handling went like this. The number of nucleated cells in each sample was estimated from the amplification of reference gene primers within the assay. To quantify the absolute abundance of each unique TCRbeta CDR3 rearrangement, sequence reads were collapsed and filtered. For each sample, productive Simpson clonality was calculated by taking the square root of Simpson's diversity index across productive rearrangements. This is the immuneACCESS table as TCRdb keeps it, with only in-frame sequences that have V and J called. A part of the clones is gone; compared with another copy, unresolved V genes explain less than half, and the rest is unexplained. V, J and clone size derive from that table, while D and trimming were established from the DNA sequence. The sample data list fewer than 250,000 clones, and 70% to 90% of these were observed just once. Around 7% of the sample comes from the top ten.

Enrolling through a virtual design, the prospective study's participants ranged in age from roughly 18 to 90 years and lived across roughly 24 United States geographic areas. In the prospective study, cohorts were assigned on the basis of participant-reported clinical history obtained from a screening survey and a study questionnaire. In the prospective study, mobile phlebotomists collected whole blood, serum and a nasopharyngeal or oropharyngeal swab from each participant. Prospective study participants could optionally give additional blood draws and questionnaires over an approximately two-month period. Before DNA extraction, prospective study blood samples were shipped either frozen or at room temperature.

This sequence originates from a woman aged 40 to 50 with acute COVID-19. The chain uses TRBV19 and TRBJ1-1, and possibly TRBD1, on 5 matching bases. The source material was PBMCs or T cells enriched from blood (not recorded which). The DNA reads as follows: TGTGCCAGCCAGAACCGGGGGTCGGACACTGAAGCTTTCTTT. Its amino acids are CASQNRGSDTEAFF.